The entry below gives a single T cell receptor beta chain sequence along with its context. This clonotype was observed a few times. Its cognate antigen has yet to be identified. Per-nucleotide qualities are absent, and no much larger clonotype sits a single base away. Library preparation employed RT-PCR. The sequencing machine was an Illumina HiSeq 2500. The public reads were reanalyzed by TCRdb: fastp trimming at Q25, MiXCR alignment, in-frame beta chains only. Rows are combined by CDR3 protein, so each entry shows the most common genes and DNA. The sample table shows roughly 650,000 distinct CDR3 sequences, and more than 15% are seen once. In total, the top ten clones hold 9.5% to 13% of the sample. The data belong to a study of response to subunit inactivated influenza vaccine (dated by TCRdb to the late 2010s). General notes on the study: Deep quantitative profiling of the T cell receptor repertoire was used in the study to follow responses to a trivalent subunit inactivated influenza vaccine. Broad study findings and their caveats: The authors suggested that each seasonal influenza vaccination may recruit only a limited number of new T cells.

V is pruned by 5 bases and J by 0 bases, leaving 2 bases of the junction without a gene match. From its cysteine to its phenylalanine, the CDR3 spans 15 amino acids. The only DNA kept is the CDR3, 45 bases in frame from the first base. The germline V gene sets CDR1 to SGHTA and CDR2 to FQGNSA. The sample consisted of PBMCs from blood, taken 11 to 12 days after vaccination. The clonotype originates from a man in his forties or fifties who received an inactivated influenza vaccine. Donor details come from another sample of the same person, matched by shared clones. In this chain, TRBV7-2 is recombined with TRBJ2-7, with TRBD2 identical over 12 junction bases. The nucleotide sequence reads TGTGCCAGCAGCAAGACTAGCGGGAGCTCCTACGAGCAGTACTTC. Translated, this is CASSKTSGSSYEQYF.